Listed below are T cell receptor beta chains from one sample, sequenced in a study of T cell changes during pregnancy in multiple sclerosis. The data were produced by immunoSEQ multiplex PCR, yet TCRdb's version contains in-frame clones alone and is incomplete. The profile shows 50,000 to 65,000 clones, roughly 91% of them singletons. This sample comprised peripheral blood, obtained in the third trimester of pregnancy. Receptors were obtained from a female donor in good health, enrolled as a control in a pregnancy study. CDR3s include the opening cysteine and the closing phenylalanine or tryptophan. The D gene is left open where the match is weak. Clone size is shown for a subset of rows, as once, few, many or a class of expanded clone.

-	TRBV11-2	TRBJ2-7	TRBD2	CASSQGLAGGEQYF	TGTGCCAGCAGCCAGGGACTAGCGGGAGGCGAGCAGTACTTC
-	TRBV25-1	TRBJ1-2	TRBD1	CASSSRDRIDGYTF	TGTGCCAGCAGTTCCCGGGACAGAATAGATGGCTACACCTTC
-	TRBV14	TRBJ1-3	TRBD1	CASSRTGTGGNTIYF	TGTGCCAGCAGTCGAACCGGGACAGGGGGAAACACCATATATTTT
-	TRBV7-9	TRBJ2-1	TRBD2	CASSPTSGRARYNEQFF	TGTGCCAGCAGCCCAACTAGCGGGAGGGCCAGATACAATGAGCAGTTCTTC
-	TRBV6-1	TRBJ1-2	TRBD1	CASSTDRGPYGYTF	TGTGCCAGCAGTACGGACAGGGGTCCCTATGGCTACACCTTC
-	TRBV27	TRBJ1-2	TRBD1	CARGGRDYGYTF	TGTGCCAGAGGGGGCAGGGACTATGGCTACACCTTC
-	TRBV6-1	TRBJ2-7	-	CASSERRERLTYEQYF	TGTGCCAGCAGTGAACGCCGGGAGAGATTAACCTACGAGCAGTACTTC
-	TRBV7-2	TRBJ1-5	-	CASSLVSDQPQHF	TGTGCCAGCAGCTTAGTGTCAGATCAGCCCCAGCATTTT
-	TRBV5-5	TRBJ2-7	-	CASSFARVSSYEQYF	TGTGCCAGCAGCTTCGCCAGGGTAAGCTCCTACGAGCAGTACTTC
-	TRBV19	TRBJ1-5	TRBD1	CASSITGGSNQPQHF	TGTGCCAGTAGTATTACAGGGGGCAGCAATCAGCCCCAGCATTTT
-	TRBV7-9	TRBJ2-3	TRBD2	CASSLGLAGGYTQYF	TGTGCCAGCAGCTTAGGGCTAGCGGGGGGGTATACGCAGTATTTT
-	TRBV27	TRBJ2-6	-	CASSLWTGGSGANVLTF	TGTGCCAGCAGTTTATGGACCGGGGGCTCTGGGGCCAACGTCCTGACTTTC
-	TRBV20-1	TRBJ1-1	-	CSAKGASEAFF	TGCAGTGCTAAAGGGGCGTCCGAAGCTTTCTTT
-	TRBV30	TRBJ1-5	-	CAWKQGSNQPQHF	TGTGCCTGGAAACAGGGTTCCAATCAGCCCCAGCATTTT
-	TRBV6-6	TRBJ2-6	TRBD1	CASAGGSGANVLTF	TGTGCCAGTGCAGGGGGTTCTGGGGCCAACGTCCTGACTTTC
-	TRBV10-3	TRBJ2-5	-	CAISESQGLKEIQYF	TGTGCCATCAGTGAGTCGCAGGGGTTGAAAGAGATCCAGTACTTC
-	TRBV19	TRBJ1-1	-	CASSITRSGLGGEAFF	TGTGCCAGTAGTATCACCAGATCAGGGTTGGGAGGTGAAGCTTTCTTT
once	TRBV7-8	TRBJ2-7	TRBD1	CASSLVAGTGGYEQYF	TGTGCCAGCAGCCTTGTCGCCGGGACAGGGGGCTACGAGCAGTACTTC
-	TRBV7-2	TRBJ2-3	-	CASRSNADTQYF	TGTGCCAGCAGGTCCAATGCGGATACGCAGTATTTT
few	TRBV5-8	TRBJ1-4	-	CASMVPMGQGEKLFF	TGTGCCAGCATGGTCCCGATGGGCCAGGGGGAAAAACTGTTTTTT
-	TRBV7-2	TRBJ2-1	-	CASSLSQGGYNEQFF	TGTGCCAGCAGCTTATCCCAGGGGGGCTACAATGAGCAGTTCTTC
-	TRBV5-1	TRBJ2-2	-	CASRYLDTGELFF	TGCGCCAGCAGGTACCTAGACACCGGGGAGCTGTTTTTT
-	TRBV7-6	TRBJ2-5	TRBD1	CASSLGTGMETQYF	TGTGCCAGCAGCTTGGGGACAGGGATGGAGACCCAGTACTTC
-	TRBV4-1	TRBJ2-1	TRBD2	CASSQIGTSGGGGYNEQFF	TGCGCCAGCAGCCAAATAGGGACTAGCGGAGGGGGGGGCTACAATGAGCAGTTCTTC
-	TRBV6-5	TRBJ2-3	TRBD2	CASSYGSGGAADTQYF	TGTGCCAGCAGTTATGGAAGCGGGGGGGCCGCAGATACGCAGTATTTT
-	TRBV10-2	TRBJ2-2	TRBD1	CASRTGLLSFSGELFF	TGCGCCAGCAGGACAGGGCTCTTATCGTTTTCCGGGGAGCTGTTTTTT
-	TRBV30	TRBJ1-1	-	CAWSVGRDTEAFF	TGTGCCTGGAGTGTAGGTCGGGACACTGAAGCTTTCTTT
once	TRBV27	TRBJ2-7	-	CASSSPLGPSNEQYF	TGTGCCAGCAGTTCACCCCTGGGCCCCTCCAACGAGCAGTACTTC
-	TRBV14	TRBJ1-2	-	CASSPGQTYGYTF	TGTGCCAGCAGCCCTGGACAGACCTATGGCTACACCTTC
few	TRBV5-1	TRBJ2-3	TRBD2	CASSLDSVAGGADTQYF	TGCGCCAGCAGCTTGGATTCGGTAGCGGGAGGGGCAGATACGCAGTATTTT
-	TRBV28	TRBJ2-2	-	CASRRSTGELFF	TGTGCCAGCAGAAGGAGCACCGGGGAGCTGTTTTTT
-	TRBV6-5	TRBJ2-3	TRBD2	CATLAGGSTDTQYF	TGTGCCACCCTAGCGGGGGGAAGCACAGATACGCAGTATTTT